This entry lists 8 T cell receptor delta chains sequenced from one sample in a study of gamma-delta T cells after stem cell transplantation. TCRdb made new clone calls on the RT-PCR reads using CATT. The sample yields 2,500 or so delta-chain clones, around 3.1% seen once. Sequenced material: gamma-delta T cells. Every receptor here comes from a human donor. It is not recorded whose cells these are; they may come from a transplant donor.

A few counts support this clone. TCRdb's entry gives the protein of a much larger clone, which mismatches this DNA's translation at residue 4, likely from a read error; the protein reported here is translated from the DNA. CDR3 region: CALEPPRNTDKLIF. Written as DNA, the CDR3 is TGTGCCTTGGAACCCCCGCGGAACACCGATAAACTCATCTTT. The chain has TRDV3 and TRDJ1; D remains unclear. The germline V and J ends were trimmed by 3 bases and 0 bases, with 14 bases remaining between them. Germline CDR1 reads TVYSNPD; CDR2 reads GDNSRS (reference sequence). The length of the CDR3 is 14 residues.

In its sample, this clone was seen a few times. This DNA's translation differs at residue 14 from TCRdb's protein, which comes from a much larger clone; a read error is likely, and the protein shown is translated from the DNA. For the CDR3, the DNA is TGTGCCTGTGACACACCTGGGGGATCCCCGAGCTCCTGGGGCACCCGACAGATGTTTTTC. Translation: CACDTPGGSPSSWGTRQMFF. The chain employs TRDV2 and TRDJ3, with TRDD3 identical over 9 bases. CDR1 is GEAIGNYY and CDR2 is EKD in the germline V gene. There are 20 residues in the CDR3.

On this clone itself: A single base is all that separates this from a far larger clone, so a read error is likely. This rearrangement joins TRDV2 to TRDJ3, with D perhaps TRDD1 or TRDD3 (5 bases each). Germline lookup yields CDR1 GEAIGNYY and CDR2 EKD. The CDR3 runs to 21 residues. V shed 0 bases and J shed 2 bases, with 22 bases lying between them. Here the CDR3 reads CACDTANSRTGKAWDTRQMFF. The CDR3 DNA is TGTGCCTGTGACACCGCGAATAGCCGTACTGGAAAGGCCTGGGACACCCGACAGATGTTTTTC.

This clone is medium-sized. This likely traces to a read error, being one base from a far larger clone. The chain recombines TRDV2 with TRDJ1, with 9 bases fitting TRDD3. CDR1 and CDR2 (germline): GEAIGNYY, EKD. The junction had 23 bases not matched to a gene; V was cut back by 0 bases and J by 1 base. This CDR3 spans 22 amino acids. In DNA form, the CDR3 reads TGTGCCTGTGACACCGTTACGCCTAGTACTGGGGGACCCCCAAGGTGCACCGATAAACTCATCTTT. Its translation is CACDTVTPSTGGPPRCTDKLIF.

In its sample, this clone was seen a few times. A single base separates this from a much larger clone, so it may be a read error. The gene calls are TRDV1 and TRDJ1; 12 bases match TRDD3. Germline trimming cut 0 bases from V and 3 bases from J; bases unmatched to any gene: 32. CDR3 size: 26 residues. Germline-derived CDR1 and CDR2 are TSWWSYY and QGS. As DNA, the CDR3 is TGTGCTCTTGGGGAACTAGATTGGGTGATTTTCCTACGGGGTAGACTGGGGGATACCGGGGCCGATAAACTCATCTTT. As protein: CALGELDWVIFLRGRLGDTGADKLIF.

This clone was recorded a few times. A far larger clone is just one base off, so this is likely a read error. The same CDR3 is also encoded by other DNA sequences in this sample. This sequence joins TRDV2 and TRDJ4; D remains ambiguous. Trimming removed 0 bases from V and 0 bases from J, with 10 bases in between. Germline values: CDR1 GEAIGNYY, CDR2 EKD. This CDR3 region has 14 residues. The CDR3 protein is CACDTVGVSRPLIF. DNA for the CDR3: TGTGCCTGTGACACCGTAGGGGTCTCCAGACCCCTGATCTTT.

The CDR3 sequence: CACDLLGDTNDKLIF. The CDR3 DNA follows: TGTGCCTGTGACTTACTGGGGGATACAAACGATAAACTCATCTTT. The V gene is TRDV2, the J gene TRDJ1; 12 bases match TRDD3. The CDR3 runs to 15 residues. V dropped 3 bases and J dropped 4; count of bases not matched to a gene: 5. Germline CDR1 reads GEAIGNYY; CDR2 reads EKD.

In this sample, this clone is medium-sized. A far larger clone is one base from this, pointing to a likely read error. This rearrangement joins TRDV2 to TRDJ1; TRDD3 aligns across 9 bases. The germline V gene encodes CDR1 GEAIGNYY and CDR2 EKD. This CDR3 comprises 22 residues. This CDR3 is CACDTVTPSTGGPPRYTDKPIF. The CDR3, as DNA: TGTGCCTGTGACACCGTTACGCCTAGTACTGGGGGACCCCCAAGGTACACCGATAAACCCATCTTT.